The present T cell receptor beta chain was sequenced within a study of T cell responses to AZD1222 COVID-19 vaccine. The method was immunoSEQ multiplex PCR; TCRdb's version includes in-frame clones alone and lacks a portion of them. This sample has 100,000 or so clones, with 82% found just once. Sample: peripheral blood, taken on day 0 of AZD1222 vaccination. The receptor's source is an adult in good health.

CDR3 in DNA: TGTGCCAGCAGTACGACCAATCAGCCCCAGCATTTT. This translates into CASSTTNQPQHF. The chain links TRBV6-2 or TRBV6-3 to TRBJ1-5; D uncertain. Germline V gene lookup returns CDR1 MNHEY and CDR2 SVGEGT. This CDR3 is 12 amino acids long. Trimming shortened V by 5 bases and J by 3 bases, and 5 bases separated the two germline ends.